This T cell receptor beta chain was identified in a study of T cell responses to AZD1222 COVID-19 vaccine. Study-wide findings and caveats: Every sample of the repertoires postdated the peak T cell response. Nearly half of spike-specific TCRs reportedly go after variant regions that carry no mutations.

Some clones are missing from TCRdb's copy, which holds only in-frame ones; the method was immunoSEQ multiplex PCR. Of 120,000 to 150,000 clones in the sample, around four fifths were seen once. Germline-derived CDR1 and CDR2 are GTSNPN and SVGIG (reference sequence). The CDR3 consists of 13 residues. V dropped 1 base and J dropped 2 bases, with 6 bases sitting between them. As to this clone: Its matching antigen is unknown.

The V and J genes are TRBV30 and TRBJ1-3; D gene ambiguous. The clonotype originates from an adult in good health. Sequencing was performed on peripheral blood, taken on day 0 of MenACWY control vaccination. As DNA, the CDR3 is TGTGCCTGGAGTGGGGGTCCTGGAAACACCATATATTTT. Translation gives CAWSGGPGNTIYF.